This paragraph reports one TCR beta chain. The data are from a study of blood T cell repertoires in COVID-19. Study summary: The analysed material was cDNA or gDNA that came from T cells, B-cell-depleted T cells, or PBMCs.

Per the original data handling: Counts of nucleated cells, estimated from reference gene primer amplification, were obtained. Profiled with immunoSEQ multiplex PCR; TCRdb holds only in-frame clones, not every one. The V and J calls and the clone size are those of that table, but D and trimming were determined from the DNA. The repertoire holds 90,000 or so clones, with around 88% as singletons. The CDR3 consists of 16 residues. CDR1 and CDR2 from the germline V gene are MGHRA and YSYEKL. The ends were cut back, 1 base at V and 2 bases at J, with 14 bases in the middle. Followed longitudinally, the Seattle patients had been enrolled during active infection.

Input material: peripheral blood. This receptor was taken from an older woman with COVID-19, enrolled during active disease. The V call is TRBV4-1, the J call TRBJ1-2; no definite D call. The CDR3: CASSQGGLAMNYGYTF. CDR3 coding DNA: TGCGCCAGCAGCCAAGGAGGGTTGGCCATGAACTATGGCTACACCTTC.